Listed below are T cell receptor beta chains from one sample, sequenced in a study of cytomegalovirus exposure and HLA in healthy donors. Produced via immunoSEQ multiplex PCR; TCRdb's table is partial and in-frame only. The sample records 130,000 or so clones, roughly 87% being singletons. The sequenced material came from PBMCs. The receptors originated from a woman under 30 in good health and CMV-seropositive. CDR3s include the opening cysteine and the closing phenylalanine or tryptophan. The D gene is left open where the match is weak. Only some rows state a clone size, as once, few, many or a class for expanded clones.

abundance	v_gene	len	j_gene	d_gene	CDR3aa	CDR3nt
NA	TRBV4-1	15	TRBJ1-1	NA	CASSQVIGVNTEAFF	TGCGCCAGCAGCCAAGTAATAGGGGTGAACACTGAAGCTTTCTTT
NA	TRBV10-2	19	TRBJ1-5	TRBD1	CASSYLPGQGSDSNQPQHF	TGCGCCAGCAGCTACCTCCCGGGACAGGGATCTGATAGCAATCAGCCCCAGCATTTT
NA	TRBV4-1	17	TRBJ2-1	NA	CASSRKLDDHSYNEQFF	TGCGCCAGCAGCCGCAAACTAGACGATCACTCCTACAATGAGCAGTTCTTC
once	TRBV7-2	15	TRBJ2-5	NA	CASSLAGLAQETQYF	TGTGCCAGCAGCTTAGCGGGTCTAGCGCAAGAGACCCAGTACTTC
once	TRBV7-9	15	TRBJ1-5	NA	CASSLGEASNQPQHF	TGTGCCAGCAGCTTAGGGGAGGCCAGCAATCAGCCCCAGCATTTT
NA	TRBV28	14	TRBJ2-7	NA	CASRIGGSSYEQYF	TGTGCCAGCAGAATCGGAGGGAGCTCCTACGAGCAGTACTTC
few	TRBV5-1	15	TRBJ1-2	TRBD1	CASSFEGQGANGYTF	TGCGCCAGCAGCTTTGAAGGACAGGGGGCGAATGGCTACACCTTC
NA	TRBV5-1	15	TRBJ1-1	NA	CASSLATGQNTEAFF	TGCGCCAGCAGCTTGGCAACTGGGCAGAACACTGAAGCTTTCTTT
NA	TRBV10-3	14	TRBJ2-1	NA	CAISEPLGRGEQFF	TGTGCCATCAGTGAGCCCCTGGGGCGGGGAGAGCAGTTCTTC
NA	TRBV4-3	15	TRBJ1-6	TRBD1	CASSPGGQGNSPLHF	TGCGCCAGCAGCCCGGGGGGACAGGGGAATTCACCCCTCCACTTT
NA	TRBV7-6	14	TRBJ1-5	NA	CASSLMAVNQPQHF	TGTGCCAGCAGCTTAATGGCGGTCAATCAGCCCCAGCATTTT
once	TRBV6-1	14	TRBJ2-7	NA	CASRAGNRNYEQYF	TGTGCCAGCAGGGCGGGCAACAGAAACTACGAGCAGTACTTC
NA	TRBV5-1	15	TRBJ2-3	NA	CASSLPASEGDTQYF	TGCGCCAGCAGCTTGCCGGCCTCCGAGGGAGATACGCAGTATTTT
NA	TRBV27	17	TRBJ2-1	TRBD1	CASRPFRDRGPGNEQFF	TGTGCCAGCAGGCCCTTTCGGGACAGGGGACCGGGGAATGAGCAGTTCTTC
NA	TRBV4-1	17	TRBJ2-7	NA	CASSQEGAPKMSYEQYF	TGCGCCAGCAGCCAAGAAGGAGCCCCTAAGATGTCCTACGAGCAGTACTTC
NA	TRBV10-3	15	TRBJ2-5	TRBD1	CAISTPGQGSGTQYF	TGTGCCATCAGTACTCCGGGACAGGGGTCCGGGACCCAGTACTTC
NA	TRBV5-1	15	TRBJ1-2	TRBD1	CASSSRPGQGGGYTF	TGCGCCAGCAGCTCCAGGCCGGGACAGGGAGGCGGCTACACCTTC
NA	TRBV7-9	14	TRBJ2-1	NA	CASSLVMEANEQFF	TGTGCCAGCAGCTTAGTTATGGAGGCCAATGAGCAGTTCTTC
NA	TRBV12-5	16	TRBJ1-1	TRBD1	CASGLVLDRGTTEAFF	TGTGCTAGTGGTTTGGTACTCGACAGGGGGACCACTGAAGCTTTCTTT
NA	TRBV5-4	15	TRBJ1-6	TRBD1	CASSWGTALNSPLHF	TGTGCCAGCAGCTGGGGGACAGCACTTAATTCACCCCTCCACTTT
once	TRBV6-5	14	TRBJ2-3	NA	CASSQQLNTDTQYF	TGTGCCAGCAGTCAACAGTTGAACACAGATACGCAGTATTTT
NA	TRBV19	14	TRBJ2-2	NA	CASSTHRGTGELFF	TGTGCCAGTAGTACCCACCGAGGAACCGGGGAGCTGTTTTTT
NA	TRBV27	17	TRBJ2-3	NA	CASSFSRRGPLQDTQYF	TGTGCCAGCAGTTTTAGTAGGCGGGGCCCCCTTCAAGATACGCAGTATTTT
once	TRBV5-4	13	TRBJ2-7	NA	CASRPGQSYEQYF	TGTGCCAGCAGACCTGGACAGTCCTACGAGCAGTACTTC
NA	TRBV6-5	13	TRBJ2-7	NA	CASSYLRFGEQYF	TGTGCCAGCAGTTACTTGAGGTTTGGCGAGCAGTACTTC
NA	TRBV30	15	TRBJ2-3	NA	CACSLGAAPTDTQYF	TGTGCCTGCTCCCTGGGGGCAGCTCCCACAGATACGCAGTATTTT
NA	TRBV19	15	TRBJ2-3	TRBD1	CASSGQGARVDTQYF	TGTGCCAGTAGTGGACAGGGGGCGCGGGTAGATACGCAGTATTTT
NA	TRBV11-2	15	TRBJ2-3	NA	CASSLGGYSTDTQYF	TGTGCCAGCAGCTTAGGTGGTTACTCGACAGATACGCAGTATTTT
NA	TRBV28	14	TRBJ1-2	NA	CASSLPDSGYGYTF	TGTGCCAGCAGTTTACCGGACAGTGGGTATGGCTACACCTTC
once	TRBV7-8	15	TRBJ2-7	NA	CASSLTPQGSGEQYF	TGTGCCAGCAGCTTAACTCCACAGGGTTCGGGCGAGCAGTACTTC
NA	TRBV30	13	TRBJ2-4	NA	CAWTGTTENIQYF	TGTGCCTGGACCGGGACAACAGAAAACATTCAGTACTTC
NA	TRBV29-1	13	TRBJ1-1	TRBD1	CSVEGTGNTEAFF	TGCAGCGTTGAAGGGACAGGGAACACTGAAGCTTTCTTT
NA	TRBV2	16	TRBJ2-3	TRBD2	CASWRTSGVSTDTQYF	TGTGCCAGCTGGAGGACTAGCGGGGTTAGCACAGATACGCAGTATTTT
NA	TRBV6-6	16	TRBJ2-7	TRBD1	CASSILGQGQTYEQYF	TGTGCCAGCAGTATCCTGGGACAGGGCCAAACCTACGAGCAGTACTTC
NA	TRBV6-1	13	TRBJ1-2	TRBD1	CASRPTGNDGYTF	TGTGCCAGCAGGCCGACAGGGAACGATGGCTACACCTTC
NA	TRBV27	16	TRBJ2-6	NA	CASSLFRGSGANVLTF	TGTGCCAGCAGTTTATTTCGAGGTTCTGGGGCCAACGTCCTGACTTTC
NA	TRBV27	16	TRBJ1-6	TRBD1	CASSFYPGTGNSPLHF	TGTGCCAGCAGTTTCTACCCCGGGACAGGGAATTCACCCCTCCACTTT
NA	TRBV6-4	14	TRBJ1-6	NA	CASSEGGDNSPLHF	TGTGCCAGCAGTGAAGGCGGGGATAATTCACCCCTCCACTTT
NA	TRBV4-2	18	TRBJ1-3	NA	CASSPIPPGVGSGNTIYF	TGTGCCAGCAGCCCTATTCCCCCGGGGGTGGGTTCTGGAAACACCATATATTTT
NA	TRBV2	16	TRBJ2-6	NA	CASGGGAGSGANVLTF	TGTGCCAGCGGAGGGGGCGCAGGCTCTGGGGCCAACGTCCTGACTTTC
once	TRBV6-5	15	TRBJ2-7	TRBD2	CASRIAGGPSYEQYF	TGTGCCAGCAGGATAGCGGGGGGCCCTTCCTACGAGCAGTACTTC
NA	TRBV5-6	14	TRBJ2-2	TRBD2	CASSLAGVTGELFF	TGTGCCAGCAGCCTAGCGGGGGTCACCGGGGAGCTGTTTTTT
NA	TRBV2	14	TRBJ1-6	NA	CASSEGGTGSPLHF	TGTGCCAGCAGCGAGGGGGGGACCGGGTCACCCCTCCACTTT
NA	TRBV6-1	16	TRBJ2-7	TRBD1	CASSETGGSYSYEQYF	TGTGCCAGCAGTGAAACAGGGGGAAGCTACTCCTACGAGCAGTACTTC
NA	TRBV11-3	14	TRBJ2-1	TRBD1	CASSFGTGVYEQFF	TGTGCCAGCAGCTTCGGGACAGGGGTCTATGAGCAGTTCTTC
once	TRBV18	17	TRBJ2-1	NA	CASSPSLTGSLHNEQFF	TGTGCCAGCTCACCCTCTCTTACAGGGTCCCTCCACAATGAGCAGTTCTTC
NA	TRBV28	15	TRBJ1-5	NA	CASSASAGRHQPQHF	TGTGCCAGCAGTGCCTCAGCAGGGCGCCATCAGCCCCAGCATTTT
NA	TRBV2	15	TRBJ2-4	TRBD1	CASSGAGTVFLIQYF	TGTGCCAGCAGTGGCGCCGGGACAGTTTTTTTGATTCAGTACTTC
NA	TRBV4-1	14	TRBJ2-7	TRBD1	CASSFQTGDYEQYF	TGCGCCAGCAGCTTTCAAACAGGGGACTACGAGCAGTACTTC
NA	TRBV6-5	13	TRBJ1-2	TRBD1	CASSSRTGFGYTF	TGTGCCAGCAGTTCCAGGACAGGGTTTGGCTACACCTTC
once	TRBV28	15	TRBJ2-1	NA	CASSLRGLGGLEQFF	TGTGCCAGCAGTCTAAGGGGACTAGGGGGCCTTGAGCAGTTCTTC
NA	TRBV9	14	TRBJ2-2	NA	CASSGHGVGGELFF	TGTGCCAGCAGCGGCCACGGGGTGGGCGGGGAGCTGTTTTTT
NA	TRBV7-2	17	TRBJ1-2	NA	CASSPISPRQSRYGYTF	TGTGCCAGCAGCCCGATCTCGCCCCGACAGAGCCGGTATGGCTACACCTTC
few	TRBV7-9	16	TRBJ2-7	TRBD2	CASSLPLADLSYEQYF	TGTGCCAGCAGCTTACCACTAGCGGACCTATCCTACGAGCAGTACTTC
NA	TRBV28	14	TRBJ2-2	TRBD2	CASRASGGSGELFF	TGTGCCAGCAGGGCTAGCGGGGGGTCCGGGGAGCTGTTTTTT
once	TRBV28	14	TRBJ2-3	NA	CASSLPGVTDTQYF	TGTGCCAGCAGTTTGCCCGGGGTCACAGATACGCAGTATTTT
NA	TRBV28	18	TRBJ2-7	NA	CASSHQLFVDRSTYEQYF	TGTGCCAGCAGCCACCAACTCTTTGTTGACAGGAGCACCTACGAGCAGTACTTC
NA	TRBV29-1	12	TRBJ1-3	NA	CSVGSQGNTIYF	TGCAGCGTTGGTTCCCAGGGGAACACCATATATTTT